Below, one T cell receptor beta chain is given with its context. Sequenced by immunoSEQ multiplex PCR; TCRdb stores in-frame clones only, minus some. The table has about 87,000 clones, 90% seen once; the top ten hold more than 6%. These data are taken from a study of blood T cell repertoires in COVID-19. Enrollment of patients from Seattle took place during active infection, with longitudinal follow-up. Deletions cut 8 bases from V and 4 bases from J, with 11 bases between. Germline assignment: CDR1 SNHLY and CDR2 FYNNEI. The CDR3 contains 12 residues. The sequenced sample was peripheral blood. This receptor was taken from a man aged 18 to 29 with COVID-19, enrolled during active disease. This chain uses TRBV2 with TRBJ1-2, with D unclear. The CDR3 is CASSRRPYGYTF. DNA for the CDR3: TGTGCCAGCTCCCGCAGGCCCTATGGCTACACCTTC.